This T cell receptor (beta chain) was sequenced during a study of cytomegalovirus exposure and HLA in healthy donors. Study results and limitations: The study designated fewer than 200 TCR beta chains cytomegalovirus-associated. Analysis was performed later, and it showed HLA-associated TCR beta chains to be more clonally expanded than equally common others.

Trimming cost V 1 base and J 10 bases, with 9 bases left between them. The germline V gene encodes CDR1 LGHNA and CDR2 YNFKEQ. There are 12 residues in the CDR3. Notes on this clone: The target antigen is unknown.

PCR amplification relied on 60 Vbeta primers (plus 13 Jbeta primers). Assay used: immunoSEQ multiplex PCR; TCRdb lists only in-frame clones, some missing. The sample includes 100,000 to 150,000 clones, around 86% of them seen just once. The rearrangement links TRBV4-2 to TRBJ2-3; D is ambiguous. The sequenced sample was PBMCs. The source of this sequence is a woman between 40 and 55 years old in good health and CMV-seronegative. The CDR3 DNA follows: TGTGCCAGCAGCCAAGCCCTTCGGGCGCAGTATTTT. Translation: CASSQALRAQYF.